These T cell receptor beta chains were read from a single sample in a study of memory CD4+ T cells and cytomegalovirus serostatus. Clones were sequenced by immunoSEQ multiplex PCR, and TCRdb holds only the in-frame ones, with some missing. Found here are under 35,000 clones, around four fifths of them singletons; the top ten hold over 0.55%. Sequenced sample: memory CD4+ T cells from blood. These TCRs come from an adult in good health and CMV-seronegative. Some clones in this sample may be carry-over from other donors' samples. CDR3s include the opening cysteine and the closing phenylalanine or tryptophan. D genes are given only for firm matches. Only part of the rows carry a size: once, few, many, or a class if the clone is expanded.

CDR3: CAISELQRGANVLTF; DNA: TGTGCCATCAGTGAGCTCCAGCGCGGGGCCAACGTCCTGACTTTC; D: .; J: TRBJ2-6; V: TRBV10-3; size: .
CDR3: CATSGGTYANEKLFF; DNA: TGTGCCACCAGCGGGGGGACCTACGCTAATGAAAAACTGTTTTTT; D: .; J: TRBJ1-4; V: TRBV15; size: .
CDR3: CSVTPGQGKVIQYF; DNA: TGCAGCGTTACCCCGGGACAGGGGAAGGTCATTCAGTACTTC; D: TRBD1; J: TRBJ2-4; V: TRBV29-1; size: .
CDR3: CASSWAVERGGAGYYGYTF; DNA: TGCGCCAGCAGCTGGGCAGTCGAACGAGGGGGCGCGGGTTACTATGGCTACACCTTC; D: TRBD1; J: TRBJ1-2; V: TRBV5-1; size: .
CDR3: CASSPGLRDGYTF; DNA: TGTGCCAGCTCACCGGGGTTAAGGGACGGCTACACCTTC; D: .; J: TRBJ1-2; V: TRBV18; size: .
CDR3: CASSRDRVEETQYF; DNA: TGTGCTAGCAGCAGGGACAGGGTAGAAGAGACCCAGTACTTC; D: TRBD1; J: TRBJ2-5; V: TRBV7-7; size: .
CDR3: CASSWGTGGPRGKDTIYF; DNA: TGCGCCAGCAGCTGGGGGACAGGGGGCCCGCGGGGGAAAGACACCATATATTTT; D: TRBD1; J: TRBJ1-3; V: TRBV5-1; size: .
CDR3: CASSIEIRRGAFF; DNA: TGTGCCAGTAGTATAGAGATCAGGAGAGGAGCTTTCTTT; D: .; J: TRBJ1-1; V: TRBV19; size: .
CDR3: CASLQGGPYEQYF; DNA: TGCGCCAGCCTCCAGGGCGGTCCCTACGAGCAGTACTTC; D: .; J: TRBJ2-7; V: TRBV10-2; size: .
CDR3: CASSQVRKGRGGYTF; DNA: TGTGCCAGCAGCCAAGTCCGGAAGGGCAGGGGCGGCTACACCTTC; D: .; J: TRBJ1-2; V: TRBV14; size: .
CDR3: CASSKGTTNWDYNEQFF; DNA: TGTGCCAGCAGCAAAGGTACGACAAATTGGGACTACAATGAGCAGTTCTTC; D: .; J: TRBJ2-1; V: TRBV21-1; size: few
CDR3: CASSFWGANEKLFF; DNA: TGTGCCAGCAGCTTCTGGGGTGCTAATGAAAAACTGTTTTTT; D: .; J: TRBJ1-4; V: TRBV5-4; size: once
CDR3: CASSEQGSFTEAFF; DNA: TGCGCCAGCAGTGAGCAGGGTTCGTTCACTGAAGCTTTCTTT; D: .; J: TRBJ1-1; V: TRBV10-2; size: .
CDR3: CASSPRDGRPDTEAFF; DNA: TGTGCCAGCAGCCCCCGGGACGGCCGACCGGACACTGAAGCTTTCTTT; D: .; J: TRBJ1-1; V: TRBV7-8; size: .
CDR3: CAISGTGTHEQYF; DNA: TGTGCCATCAGTGGGACAGGGACCCACGAGCAGTACTTC; D: TRBD1; J: TRBJ2-7; V: TRBV10-3; size: .
CDR3: CASSLDPSGPQETQYF; DNA: TGTGCCAGCAGCTTAGACCCTAGCGGTCCACAAGAGACCCAGTACTTC; D: TRBD2; J: TRBJ2-5; V: TRBV7-2; size: .
CDR3: CASSLGKGANQPQHF; DNA: TGTGCCAGCAGCTTAGGAAAAGGGGCCAATCAGCCCCAGCATTTT; D: .; J: TRBJ1-5; V: TRBV11-1; size: .
CDR3: CASSFTGLAGYNEQFF; DNA: TGTGCCAGCAGCTTCACGGGACTAGCGGGATACAATGAGCAGTTCTTC; D: TRBD2; J: TRBJ2-1; V: TRBV7-3; size: .
CDR3: CASPSGGTNTGELFF; DNA: TGTGCCAGCCCTAGCGGGGGGACGAACACCGGGGAGCTGTTTTTT; D: TRBD2; J: TRBJ2-2; V: TRBV7-9; size: once
CDR3: CASRQAGHSTDTQYF; DNA: TGTGCCAGCAGGCAAGCGGGGCACAGCACAGATACGCAGTATTTT; D: TRBD2; J: TRBJ2-3; V: TRBV2; size: .
CDR3: CASSQGAQTDSGNTIYF; DNA: TGCGCCAGCAGCCAAGGGGCCCAAACTGACTCTGGAAACACCATATATTTT; D: .; J: TRBJ1-3; V: TRBV4-1; size: .
CDR3: CASSPWGGGDRNEKLFF; DNA: TGCGCCAGCAGCCCCTGGGGAGGGGGCGATAGGAATGAAAAACTGTTTTTT; D: TRBD1; J: TRBJ1-4; V: TRBV5-1; size: .
CDR3: CASSLPGLQFF; DNA: TGTGCCAGCAGCTTACCGGGACTGCAGTTCTTC; D: .; J: TRBJ2-1; V: TRBV7-8; size: once
CDR3: CASSLRDEQYF; DNA: TGTGCCAGCAGCCTCCGGGACGAGCAGTACTTC; D: .; J: TRBJ2-7; V: TRBV11-3; size: once
CDR3: CASSLPFTVEQYF; DNA: TGTGCCAGCAGCTTACCCTTTACAGTCGAGCAGTACTTC; D: .; J: TRBJ2-7; V: TRBV5-4; size: once
CDR3: CASSARQGYDAHNEQFF; DNA: TGTGCCAGCAGTGCACGACAGGGTTACGATGCTCACAATGAGCAGTTCTTC; D: TRBD1; J: TRBJ2-1; V: TRBV28; size: .
CDR3: CASSLDHSLNEQFF; DNA: TGTGCCAGCAGTTTGGACCATTCCTTGAATGAGCAGTTCTTC; D: .; J: TRBJ2-1; V: TRBV28; size: .
CDR3: CASIPGQPYEQYF; DNA: TGTGCCAGCATACCGGGACAACCGTACGAGCAGTACTTC; D: .; J: TRBJ2-7; V: TRBV11-3; size: .
CDR3: CASSWDRASEQYF; DNA: TGTGCCAGCAGTTGGGACAGGGCTAGCGAGCAGTACTTC; D: TRBD1; J: TRBJ2-7; V: TRBV6-6; size: .
CDR3: CASSLPRRERNEQFF; DNA: TGTGCCAGCAGCTTACCTCGCCGGGAACGGAATGAGCAGTTCTTC; D: .; J: TRBJ2-1; V: TRBV7-2; size: once
CDR3: CASSFGENTEAFF; DNA: TGTGCCAGCAGCTTCGGAGAGAACACTGAAGCTTTCTTT; D: .; J: TRBJ1-1; V: TRBV7-6; size: .
CDR3: CASSPDGDYGYTF; DNA: TGTGCCAGCAGCCCCGACGGAGACTATGGCTACACCTTC; D: .; J: TRBJ1-2; V: TRBV7-2; size: .
CDR3: CASSPIGQGQPQHF; DNA: TGTGCCAGCAGTCCGATTGGACAGGGTCAGCCCCAGCATTTT; D: TRBD1; J: TRBJ1-5; V: TRBV7-9; size: .
CDR3: CASTGIDTNYGYTF; DNA: TGTGCCAGTACCGGGATAGATACTAACTATGGCTACACCTTC; D: .; J: TRBJ1-2; V: TRBV19; size: few
CDR3: CASSPVAGDYNEQFF; DNA: TGCGCCAGCAGCCCGGTAGCGGGGGACTACAATGAGCAGTTCTTC; D: TRBD2; J: TRBJ2-1; V: TRBV5-1; size: .
CDR3: CASGFREAFF; DNA: TGTGCCAGCGGTTTTAGGGAAGCTTTCTTT; D: .; J: TRBJ1-1; V: TRBV28; size: once
CDR3: CASSAEVGGYETQYF; DNA: TGTGCCAGCAGCGCGGAGGTTGGAGGTTACGAGACCCAGTACTTC; D: .; J: TRBJ2-5; V: TRBV5-8; size: .
CDR3: CASSPGAYYGYTF; DNA: TGTGCCAGCAGTCCAGGGGCGTACTATGGCTACACCTTC; D: .; J: TRBJ1-2; V: TRBV25-1; size: once
CDR3: CASSFFYTAYQPQHF; DNA: TGTGCCAGCAGCTTCTTTTACACGGCGTATCAGCCCCAGCATTTT; D: .; J: TRBJ1-5; V: TRBV7-2; size: .
CDR3: CASSLDRSLWGAKNIQYF; DNA: TGTGCCAGCAGCTTAGACCGTTCTCTGTGGGGAGCCAAAAACATTCAGTACTTC; D: .; J: TRBJ2-4; V: TRBV11-3; size: few
CDR3: CASSNDRTYGYTF; DNA: TGTGCCAGTAGTAACGACAGGACGTATGGCTACACCTTC; D: .; J: TRBJ1-2; V: TRBV19; size: few
CDR3: CASAGASRTGELFF; DNA: TGCGCCAGCGCCGGGGCTAGTAGGACCGGGGAGCTGTTTTTT; D: .; J: TRBJ2-2; V: TRBV5-1; size: .
CDR3: CASSIEPGQSEGYTF; DNA: TGTGCCAGTAGTATTGAACCCGGACAATCGGAAGGCTACACCTTC; D: .; J: TRBJ1-2; V: TRBV19; size: .
CDR3: CAWSVWSGGDGYTF; DNA: TGTGCCTGGAGTGTATGGTCAGGGGGAGATGGCTACACCTTC; D: TRBD1; J: TRBJ1-2; V: TRBV30; size: .
CDR3: CASFPAGWTGELFF; DNA: TGTGCCAGCTTCCCGGCGGGTTGGACCGGGGAGCTGTTTTTT; D: .; J: TRBJ2-2; V: TRBV6-5; size: .
CDR3: CASSPTQGTEAFF; DNA: TGTGCCAGCAGCCCCACGCAGGGTACTGAAGCTTTCTTT; D: .; J: TRBJ1-1; V: TRBV7-2; size: .
CDR3: CASSLVPSGETQYF; DNA: TGTGCCAGCAGCTTAGTCCCTAGCGGGGAGACCCAGTACTTC; D: TRBD2; J: TRBJ2-5; V: TRBV11-2; size: .
CDR3: CASSLAGGDQYF; DNA: TGTGCCAGCAGTTTAGCGGGGGGGGACCAGTATTTT; D: TRBD2; J: TRBJ2-3; V: TRBV6-6; size: .
CDR3: CSVSGQLNEKLFF; DNA: TGCAGCGTTTCCGGACAGTTAAATGAAAAACTGTTTTTT; D: .; J: TRBJ1-4; V: TRBV29-1; size: .
CDR3: CASSPRGLDEKLFF; DNA: TGCGCCAGCAGCCCGCGGGGTCTTGACGAAAAACTGTTTTTT; D: .; J: TRBJ1-4; V: TRBV5-1; size: few
CDR3: CASSRDRANYNEQFF; DNA: TGTGCCAGTAGTAGGGACAGGGCTAACTACAATGAGCAGTTCTTC; D: TRBD1; J: TRBJ2-1; V: TRBV19; size: .
CDR3: CASWTGGAETQYF; DNA: TGCGCCAGCTGGACAGGGGGCGCCGAGACCCAGTACTTC; D: TRBD1; J: TRBJ2-5; V: TRBV5-1; size: .
CDR3: CAWSALTGGSYGYTF; DNA: TGTGCCTGGAGTGCTCTTACAGGGGGCAGCTATGGCTACACCTTC; D: TRBD1; J: TRBJ1-2; V: TRBV30; size: .
CDR3: CASGPGQIYGYTF; DNA: TGCGCCAGCGGTCCAGGGCAGATCTATGGCTACACCTTC; D: .; J: TRBJ1-2; V: TRBV5-1; size: few